What follows is one T cell receptor (beta chain) and its context. These data are taken from a study of blood T cell repertoires in COVID-19. The wider study: Spain, Italy and the United States supplied samples that represented acute and convalescent COVID-19. From T cells, B-cell-depleted T cells, or PBMCs came the material, which was cDNA or gDNA.

In the original workflow: Amplification of reference gene primers was used by the study to estimate nucleated cell counts. This table comes from immunoSEQ multiplex PCR, and its TCRdb copy is limited to in-frame clones, with some not included. V, J and clone size derive from that table, while D and trimming were established from the DNA sequence. Of 150,000 to 200,000 clones listed, roughly 88% were seen once; the top ten hold 11%. The CDR3 length is 22 residues. The germline CDR1 and CDR2 sequences are SGHNT and YENEEA. The ends lost 0 bases at V and 4 bases at J; junction bases unmatched: 18. This chain links TRBV11-3 with TRBJ2-2, with TRBD2 matching over 12 bases. The clonotype originates from a human donor with active or convalescent COVID-19. The donor label of this sample is uncertain. The sample taken for sequencing was peripheral blood. CDR3 DNA: TGTGCCAGCAGCTTAGAGTTGGGGACAGGGTTTTGGACTAGCGGGACCACCGGGGAGCTGTTTTTT. Protein sequence: CASSLELGTGFWTSGTTGELFF.